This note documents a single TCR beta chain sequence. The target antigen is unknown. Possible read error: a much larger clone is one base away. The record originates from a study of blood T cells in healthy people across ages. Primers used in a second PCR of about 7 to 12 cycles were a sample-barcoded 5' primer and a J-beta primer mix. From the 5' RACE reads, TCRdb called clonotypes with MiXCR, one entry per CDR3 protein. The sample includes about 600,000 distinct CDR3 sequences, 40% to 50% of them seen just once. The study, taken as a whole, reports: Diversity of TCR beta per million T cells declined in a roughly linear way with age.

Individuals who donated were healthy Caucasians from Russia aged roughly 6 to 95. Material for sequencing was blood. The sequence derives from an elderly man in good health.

The CDR3 protein is CASSSFGGGSLETQYF. CDR3 bases: TGTGCCAGCAGTTCCTTTGGCGGGGGGTCCTTAGAGACCCAGTACTTC. The chain uses TRBV27 and TRBJ2-5; 8 bases fit TRBD2. V was pared by 4 bases and J by 4 bases, with 11 bases of the junction left unmatched. Germline CDR1 and CDR2: MNHEY and SMNVEV (reference sequence). The CDR3 runs to 16 residues.